These 11 T cell receptor beta chains were all obtained from the same sample, sequenced in a study of cytotoxic CD8 clonotypes in ibrutinib-treated CLL. Generated by immunoSEQ multiplex PCR, the TCRdb table keeps only in-frame clones and is missing some. The repertoire holds 130,000 or so clones, with roughly 80% as singletons. The material was PBMCs, obtained after 12 months of ibrutinib treatment. These receptors were obtained from a human donor with chronic lymphocytic leukemia.

The rearrangement links TRBV7-2 to TRBJ2-4, with D perhaps matching TRBD1 or TRBD2 (6 bases each). The CDR3 loop spans 14 amino acids. Per germline, CDR1 SGHTA and CDR2 FQGNSA. Trimming removed 5 bases from V and 8 bases from J, with 16 bases in between. The CDR3 region has the DNA TGTGCCAGCAGCCAAAACGGGGGCGTAGACATTCAGTACTTC. Translation gives CASSQNGGVDIQYF.

The J gene is TRBJ2-7, the V gene TRBV27; no reliable D call. Trimming took 2 bases from V and 10 from J, leaving 21 bases between them. The CDR3 consists of 15 residues. The germline CDR1 and CDR2 sequences are MNHEY and SMNVEV (reference sequence). The DNA of the CDR3 is TGTGCCAGCAGTTTACCCTGGACGCCGTTGCAGGCTCAGTACTTC. The encoded protein is CASSLPWTPLQAQYF.

The J gene is TRBJ2-7, the V gene TRBV7-9, with TRBD1 as a possible D gene (6 bases). The V gene's germline CDR1 is SEHNR and CDR2 FQNEAQ (reference sequence). The V gene lost 5 bases and the J gene lost 4 bases, with 18 bases spanning the gap. The CDR3 sequence is 15 residues long. CDR3 DNA sequence: TGTGCCAGCAGCAAGGACAGCCTTGTGGTTTACGAGCAGTACTTC. Translating it yields CASSKDSLVVYEQYF.

At least ten counts were recorded for this clone. J is TRBJ1-1 and V is TRBV6-5; the D gene is possibly TRBD1 (5 bases). V was trimmed by 7 bases and J by 8 bases, leaving 20 bases between them. The CDR3 loop spans 14 amino acids. Germline V gene lookup returns CDR1 MNHEY and CDR2 SVGAGI. CDR3 loop: CASTARAGRGEAFF. The CDR3 region has the DNA TGTGCCAGCACGGCTCGGGCAGGGAGGGGAGAAGCTTTCTTT.

This chain links TRBV7-2 with TRBJ2-5, with a weak D call TRBD1 (5 bases). CDR3 size: 15 residues. Trimming took off 7 bases at V and 7 bases at J, with 22 bases between the two ends. Per germline, CDR1 SGHTA and CDR2 FQGNSA. The CDR3 coding sequence is TGTGCCAGCACTCCCCAGGGCGGCGCCGTTTGGACCCAGTACTTC. It codes for CASTPQGGAVWTQYF.

This chain connects TRBV5-1 to TRBJ2-2, with 10 bases identical to TRBD1. Germline CDR1 and CDR2: SGHRS and YFSETQ. This CDR3 spans 17 amino acids. Unmatched junction bases numbered 11, after V lost 2 bases and J lost 7 bases. As DNA, the CDR3 is TGCGCCAGCAGCTTAACCGGGACAGGGGTTCGTTTCGGGGAGCTGTTTTTT. Translation gives CASSLTGTGVRFGELFF.

This chain uses TRBV13 with TRBJ2-1; 7 positions agree with TRBD1. The germline CDR1 and CDR2 sequences are PRHDT and FYEKMQ (reference sequence). The CDR3 consists of 16 residues. V shed 1 base, J shed 4 bases, and the junction held 7 bases outside the gene matches. CDR3 DNA: TGTGCCAGCAGCTTAGATGGGACAGCGGAGTACAATGAGCAGTTCTTC. Protein: CASSLDGTAEYNEQFF.

This rearrangement joins TRBV7-9 to TRBJ2-1; the match to TRBD2 covers 7 bases. Looked up from germline, CDR1 is SEHNR and CDR2 is FQNEAQ (reference sequence). Germline trimming cut 2 bases from V and 2 bases from J; bases unmatched to any gene: 0. The CDR3 runs 14 residues. For the CDR3, the DNA is TGTGCCAGCAGCTTACGGGGGGCCTACAATGAGCAGTTCTTC. Protein: CASSLRGAYNEQFF. The variable domain in full, with the rest retrieved from reference TRBV7-9 and TRBJ2-1, is DTGVSQNPRHKITKRGQNVTFRCDPISEHNRLYWYRQTLGQGPEFLTYFQNEAQLEKSRLLSDRFSAERPKGSFSTLEIQRTEQGDSAMYLCASSLRGAYNEQFFGPGTRLTVL.

The chain carries TRBV5-5 and TRBJ1-5, with a possible D match to TRBD1 (6 bases). Trimming shortened V by 3 bases and J by 0 bases, and 13 bases separated the two germline ends. Germline CDR1 is SGHKS and CDR2 is YYEKEE (reference sequence). CDR3 length: 16 residues. The chain's CDR3 is CASSWTDQDSNQPQHF. CDR3 nucleotides: TGTGCCAGCAGCTGGACAGACCAAGATAGCAATCAGCCCCAGCATTTT.

V usage is TRBV27 and J usage is TRBJ2-6; D is uncertain. This CDR3 spans 14 amino acids. V was trimmed by 4 bases and J by 0 bases, leaving 4 bases between them. Germline assignment: CDR1 MNHEY and CDR2 SMNVEV (reference sequence). The CDR3 DNA follows: TGTGCCAGCAGTTCCACCTCTGGGGCCAACGTCCTGACTTTC. Translated: CASSSTSGANVLTF.

The V and J genes are TRBV6-1 and TRBJ2-3, with no clear D. This CDR3 region has 14 residues. Trimming removed 7 bases from V and 4 bases from J, with 15 bases in between. Germline V gene lookup returns CDR1 MNHNS and CDR2 SASEGT. The DNA of the CDR3 is TGTGCCAGCACAGCCGCCCGGGCTGCAGATACGCAGTATTTT. Encoded protein: CASTAARAADTQYF.